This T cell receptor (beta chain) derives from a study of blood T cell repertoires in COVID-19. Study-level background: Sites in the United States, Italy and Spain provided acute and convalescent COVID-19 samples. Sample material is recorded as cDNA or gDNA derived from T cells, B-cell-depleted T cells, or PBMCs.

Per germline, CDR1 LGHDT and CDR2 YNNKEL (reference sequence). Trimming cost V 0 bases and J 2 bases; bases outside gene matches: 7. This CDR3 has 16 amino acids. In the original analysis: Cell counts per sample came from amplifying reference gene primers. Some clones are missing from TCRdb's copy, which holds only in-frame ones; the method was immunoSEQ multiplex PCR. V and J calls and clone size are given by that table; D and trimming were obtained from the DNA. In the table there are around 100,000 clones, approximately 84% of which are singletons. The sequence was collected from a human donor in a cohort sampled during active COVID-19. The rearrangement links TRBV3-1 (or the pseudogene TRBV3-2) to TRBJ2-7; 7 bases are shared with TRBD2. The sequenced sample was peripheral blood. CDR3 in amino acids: CASSQDPGSGAYEQYF. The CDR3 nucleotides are TGTGCCAGCAGCCAAGATCCGGGCAGCGGGGCCTACGAGCAGTACTTC.